This TCR beta chain is drawn from a study of T cells in Graves' hyperthyroidism and ophthalmopathy. This CDR3 spans 13 amino acids. The V end was cut by 5 bases, the J end by 3 bases, with 10 bases between. The germline V gene has CDR1 LNHDA and CDR2 SQIVND (reference sequence). This clonotype was counted at least ten times. Researchers amplified the TCR beta CDR3 regions from RNA transcripts. During a first-round RT-PCR of the TCR CDR3, the HTBI primer set was used. MiXCR, applied by TCRdb to the multiplex PCR reads, yields one record per CDR3 protein. The sample contains roughly 290,000 distinct CDR3 sequences, around 13% of which appear only once.

The specimen sequenced was blood. This clonotype was sampled from a woman aged 40 to 50 with Graves' hyperthyroidism. The J gene is TRBJ1-1, the V gene TRBV19; D may be TRBD1 (5 bases). CDR3 amino acids: CASSPPGDTEAFF. The CDR3 DNA reads as TGTGCCAGTAGTCCGCCGGGGGACACTGAAGCTTTCTTT.